The 32 T cell receptor beta chains below all came from one sample that was sequenced in a study of blood T cells in healthy people across ages. A second PCR of roughly 6 to 12 cycles used a sample-barcoded 5' primer and a J-beta primer mix. MiXCR, run by TCRdb on the 5' RACE reads, gives a single entry per CDR3 protein. The sample has approximately 900,000 distinct CDR3 sequences, 25% to 30% seen once. These data are also associated with another study on T cells of mothers and their children.

Input material: blood. These receptors were collected from a woman between 40 and 50 years old in good health.

The gene calls are TRBV7-9 and TRBJ1-2; D is possibly TRBD1 (5 bases). The germline CDR1 and CDR2 sequences are SEHNR and FQNEAQ (reference sequence). V was cut by 1 base and J by 7 bases, with 10 bases left in between. The length of the CDR3 is 13 residues. The CDR3 sequence is CASSLEGGGGYTF. For the CDR3, the DNA is TGTGCCAGCAGCTTAGAAGGCGGGGGTGGCTACACCTTC.

The rearrangement uses TRBV28 and TRBJ1-2; D is possibly TRBD1 (6 bases). This CDR3 region has 17 residues. V lost 11 bases and J 0 bases, leaving 25 bases between the germline ends. Germline V gene sequence: CDR1 MDHEN, CDR2 SYDVKM. The CDR3 DNA reads as TGTGCCGGCGAGTCGGCGGGGGGCGGCCGCTCTAACTATGGCTACACCTTC. It translates to CAGESAGGGRSNYGYTF.

The table lists this clonotype with a few counts. The chain has TRBV28 and TRBJ1-2; D might be TRBD1 (5 bases). Germline assignment: CDR1 MDHEN and CDR2 SYDVKM. CDR3 length: 15 residues. The V end was cut by 2 bases, the J end by 4 bases, with 14 bases between. The chain's CDR3 is CASSLNGGMLYGYTF. CDR3 DNA sequence: TGTGCCAGCAGTTTAAACGGGGGGATGCTCTATGGCTACACCTTC.

On this clonotype: This could be a read error, since a much larger clone is one nucleotide away. The CDR3 DNA is TGCGGTGCTAGCGGCGGGGGTACCCACAATGAGCAGTTCTTC. Translation gives CGASGGGTHNEQFF. The chain joins TRBV20-1 to TRBJ2-1; 7 nucleotides align to TRBD2. Germline V gene sequence: CDR1 DFQATT, CDR2 SNEGSKA (reference sequence). The CDR3 has 14 residues.

In its sample, this clonotype was seen many times. The chain combines TRBV12-3 or TRBV12-4 with TRBJ2-7; a possible D gene is TRBD2 (6 bases). The V end lost 7 bases, the J end lost 2 bases, and 15 bases lay between the germline ends. This CDR3 region has 14 residues. The CDR3 nucleotides read TGTGCCAGCAAGGACGGGACTGCGCCCTACGAGCAGTACTTC. It encodes CASKDGTAPYEQYF.

In this sample, this clonotype turned up once. This chain connects TRBV5-1 to TRBJ1-1; the D is unclear. CDR3 size: 15 residues. V was clipped by 0 bases and J by 5 bases, with 14 bases between them. Germline values: CDR1 SGHRS, CDR2 YFSETQ. The CDR3 DNA is TGCGCCAGCAGCTTGGTTAAGGCACCGGGGACTGAAGCTTTCTTT. Encoded protein: CASSLVKAPGTEAFF.

The chain joins TRBV6-6 to TRBJ2-1; 8 bases map to TRBD2. The CDR3 is 15 residues long. Per the germline V gene, CDR1 is MNHNY and CDR2 is SVGAGI (reference sequence). J gave up 4 bases and V 6 bases, and 8 bases lay outside the gene matches. This CDR3 reads CASSRGSGGYNEQFF. In nucleotides, the CDR3 is TGTGCCAGCAGCCGCGGGAGCGGGGGTTACAATGAGCAGTTCTTC.

The V and J genes are TRBV30 and TRBJ1-2, with TRBD1 identical over 9 bases. Germline CDR1 GTSNPN, CDR2 SVGIG (reference sequence). The CDR3 has 13 amino acids. The V segment lost 2 bases and the J segment 7 bases; nucleotides outside the gene matches: 5. The CDR3 loop reads CAWSLTGGAGYTF. The CDR3 region has the DNA TGTGCCTGGAGTTTGACAGGGGGGGCTGGCTACACCTTC. The whole variable domain, filled in from reference TRBV30 and TRBJ1-2, reads SQTIHQWPATLVQPVGSPLSLECTVEGTSNPNLYWYRQAAGRGLQLLFYSVGIGQISSEVPQNLSASRPQDRQFILSSKKLLLSDSGFYLCAWSLTGGAGYTFGSGTRLTVV.

This clonotype came up many times. The chain couples TRBV27 to TRBJ2-7; D is perhaps TRBD1 or TRBD2 (6 bases each). Germline assignment: CDR1 MNHEY and CDR2 SMNVEV (reference sequence). V was pared by 5 bases and J by 4 bases, with 9 bases between. The CDR3 is 12 amino acids. The CDR3, as DNA: TGTGCCAGCAGTACAGGGAGGTACGAGCAGTACTTC. It is translated as CASSTGRYEQYF.

This clonotype has a handful of counts. The J gene is TRBJ1-5, the V gene TRBV28; D is ambiguous. This CDR3 comprises 12 residues. Germline V gene data show CDR1 as MDHEN and CDR2 as SYDVKM. The V gene lost 4 bases and the J gene lost 4 bases, with 5 bases spanning the gap. The CDR3 DNA sequence: TGTGCCAGCAGTTACAAGAATCAGCCCCAGCATTTT. It codes for CASSYKNQPQHF.

A word on this clonotype: Germline and junction disagree at one end, which may indicate a read error. V and J are TRBV19 and TRBJ1-5; a possible D gene is TRBD1 (5 bases). CDR1 and CDR2 from the germline V gene are LNHDA and SQIVND (reference sequence). CDR3 length: 13 amino acids. The CDR3 region has the DNA TGCGCCAGTAGTGTGCAGGGTGGACAGCCCCAGCATTTT. It codes for CASSVQGGQPQHF.

In its sample, this clonotype was seen a few times. This chain links TRBV28 with TRBJ2-2; TRBD1 might be the D (6 bases). Germline V lookup: CDR1 MDHEN, CDR2 SYDVKM. V lost 6 bases to trimming and J lost 4 bases, with 15 bases between them. The CDR3 runs 15 residues. CDR3 bases: TGTGCCAGCAGGGCGGCAGGGGAGTTCACCGGGGAGCTGTTTTTT. It is translated as CASRAAGEFTGELFF. Together with reference TRBV28 and TRBJ2-2, the CDR3 gives the full variable domain: DVKVTQSSRYLVKRTGEKVFLECVQDMDHENMFWYRQDPGLGLRLIYFSYDVKMKEKGDIPEGYSVSREKKERFSLILESASTNQTSMYLCASRAAGEFTGELFFGEGSRLTVL.

This clonotype was detected ten times or more. The genes are TRBV28 and TRBJ2-5, with 7 bases lining up with TRBD1. The CDR3 spans 15 residues. Germline loops: CDR1 MDHEN, CDR2 SYDVKM. V lost 3 bases, J lost 0 bases, and 4 bases stayed unmatched. For the CDR3, the DNA is TGTGCCAGCAGTTTCCTGACAGGGAACCAAGAGACCCAGTACTTC. Translating gives CASSFLTGNQETQYF.

The chain has TRBV7-9 and TRBJ2-3; D possibly corresponds to TRBD1 (5 bases). Trimming stripped 2 bases from V and 4 bases from J, with 13 bases between. Germline CDR1 reads SEHNR; CDR2 reads FQNEAQ (reference sequence). CDR3 length equals 15 residues. This chain's CDR3 is CASSLSQGLADTQYF. The CDR3 DNA reads as TGTGCCAGCAGCTTATCGCAGGGTTTGGCAGATACGCAGTATTTT.

The gene calls are TRBV6-5 and TRBJ2-7; no definite D call. V lost 0 bases to trimming and J lost 6 bases, with 9 bases between them. Germline CDR1 is MNHEY and CDR2 is SVGAGI. The CDR3 length is 13 residues. CDR3 bases: TGTGCCAGCAGTTACTCGACGGCGGTCGAGCAGTACTTC. Protein product: CASSYSTAVEQYF.

This clonotype was detected ten times or more. The chain employs TRBV4-1 and TRBJ2-7; TRBD2 matches at 9 bases. Trimming took 1 base from V and 2 from J; bases not matched to a gene: 6. CDR3 size: 16 residues. The germline gives CDR1 MGHRA, CDR2 YSYEKL. The CDR3 DNA follows: TGCGCCAGCAGCCAAGGGGTGTCTAGCGGGGCCTACGAGCAGTACTTC. Translated: CASSQGVSSGAYEQYF.

This clonotype was counted a few times. The J gene is TRBJ2-7, the V gene TRBV28; the match to TRBD1 covers 8 bases. Germline values: CDR1 MDHEN, CDR2 SYDVKM. V was pared by 4 bases and J by 5 bases, with 7 bases of the junction left unmatched. This CDR3 has 14 residues. As DNA, the CDR3 is TGTGCCAGCAGTTCAATGACAGGGGCCAACGAGCAGTACTTC. Residues: CASSSMTGANEQYF.

In DNA form, the CDR3 reads TGTGCCAGCAGTTTTTCGACAGGGAGCACTGAAGCTTTCTTT. It is translated as CASSFSTGSTEAFF. The gene calls are TRBV6-5 and TRBJ1-1; 7 bases are a match to TRBD1. The CDR3 consists of 14 residues. The germline V gene encodes CDR1 MNHEY and CDR2 SVGAGI. V lost 4 bases and J lost 4; bases outside the gene matches: 6.

This rearrangement joins TRBV20-1 to TRBJ1-1; D uncertain. The CDR3 contains 14 residues. The germline V gene encodes CDR1 DFQATT and CDR2 SNEGSKA (reference sequence). V lost 7 bases, J lost 1 base, and 16 bases lay in between. In nucleotides, the CDR3 is TGCAGTGTCCCGGGCCTGACACAGAACACTGAAGCTTTCTTT. It specifies CSVPGLTQNTEAFF.

CDR3 protein: CASSQGSGPKTTYYGYTF. The CDR3 nucleotides read TGCGCCAGCAGCCAAGGTTCGGGGCCGAAAACCACCTATTATGGCTACACCTTC. The chain recombines TRBV4-1 with TRBJ1-2, with D possibly TRBD1 on 5 matching bases. This CDR3 has 18 residues. Germline V gene lookup returns CDR1 MGHRA and CDR2 YSYEKL. Trimming took off 1 base at V and 5 bases at J, with 23 bases between the two ends.

The J gene is TRBJ1-4, the V gene TRBV28; D is uncertain. The CDR3 is 15 residues long. In germline, CDR1 is MDHEN, CDR2 SYDVKM. V lost 5 bases to trimming and J lost 10 bases, with 20 bases between them. The DNA of the CDR3 is TGTGCCAGCAGTAATTCACTCGGGGTCCCACCAAAACTGTTTTTT. Amino acids: CASSNSLGVPPKLFF.

About this clonotype itself: Compared with germline, one end of the junction differs, possibly owing to a read error. The CDR3 here is CASSQGQRLEAQYF. DNA of the CDR3: TGCGCTAGCAGCCAAGGACAGCGCCTAGAGGCCCAGTACTTC. The chain is built from TRBV4-1 and TRBJ2-5, with D possibly TRBD1 on 6 matching bases. CDR1 is MGHRA and CDR2 is YSYEKL in the germline V gene. The CDR3 loop spans 14 amino acids.

The gene calls are TRBV28 and TRBJ1-6, with D possibly matching TRBD1 (6 bases). In germline, CDR1 is MDHEN, CDR2 SYDVKM. The CDR3 totals 13 residues. Written as DNA, the CDR3 is TGTGCAGGAGGGGGCTCCTATAATTCACCCCTCCACTTT. It codes for CAGGGSYNSPLHF.

As to this clonotype: At one of its ends the junction is not consistent with the germline gene, which may arise from a read error. The chain is built from TRBV4-1 and TRBJ1-2, with 9 bases fitting TRBD1. The germline CDR1 and CDR2 sequences are MGHRA and YSYEKL. The CDR3 length is 16 residues. The CDR3 region has the DNA TGTGCCAGCAGCCGAGGGCTGGGACAGGGTATCTCTGGCTACACCTTC. Amino acids: CASSRGLGQGISGYTF.

This clonotype was recorded many times. This sequence joins TRBV6-5 and TRBJ2-4, with D maybe TRBD1 (7 bases). The CDR3 runs 15 residues. V lost 4 bases and J 0 bases, leaving 10 bases between the germline ends. CDR1 and CDR2 (germline): MNHEY, SVGAGI. For the CDR3, the DNA is TGTGCCAGCAGTTCAGGGGGGACAGCCAAAAACATTCAGTACTTC. Its translation is CASSSGGTAKNIQYF.

The V and J genes are TRBV20-1 and TRBJ2-5; 8 nucleotides agree with TRBD2. This CDR3 has 15 residues. CDR1 DFQATT and CDR2 SNEGSKA come from the germline V gene (reference sequence). With V trimmed by 5 bases and J by 7 bases, 15 bases remained unmatched. Written as DNA, the CDR3 is TGCAGTGCTCAAGGAGGTAGTGGAGCGGGGGTGACCCAGTACTTC. This codes for CSAQGGSGAGVTQYF.

This chain joins TRBV6-5 and TRBJ1-2; the D gene is possibly TRBD1 (6 bases). Trimming shortened V by 6 bases and J by 10 bases, and 18 bases separated the two germline ends. CDR3 length: 13 amino acids. Per the germline V gene, CDR1 is MNHEY and CDR2 is SVGAGI. CDR3 in amino acids: CASRANRVGAYTF. For the CDR3, the DNA is TGTGCCAGCAGAGCGAACAGGGTAGGAGCCTACACCTTC.

This chain joins TRBV19 and TRBJ2-1, with D tentatively TRBD1 or TRBD2 (6 bases each). V was cut by 5 bases and J by 4 bases, with 18 bases left in between. This CDR3 region has 16 residues. CDR1 LNHDA and CDR2 SQIVND come from the germline V gene (reference sequence). For the CDR3, the DNA is TGTGCCAGTAGTCCGCTCCGGGGGCGCATTTACAATGAGCAGTTCTTC. It is translated as CASSPLRGRIYNEQFF.

The V call is TRBV2, the J call TRBJ2-1, with D perhaps TRBD1 or TRBD2 (6 bases each). Trimming pared 3 bases from V and 2 bases from J, leaving 14 bases between. The CDR3 consists of 16 residues. Germline-derived CDR1 and CDR2 are SNHLY and FYNNEI. The CDR3 reads CASSEFEGGAYNEQFF. Written as DNA, the CDR3 is TGTGCCAGCAGTGAGTTTGAGGGGGGAGCCTACAATGAGCAGTTCTTC.

V and J are TRBV12-3 or TRBV12-4 and TRBJ1-4; weak D call: TRBD1 (5 bases). The ends were cut back, 3 bases at V and 2 bases at J, with 7 bases in the middle. The CDR3 has 14 residues. CDR3 loop: CASSLGVTNEKLFF. As DNA, the CDR3 is TGTGCCAGCAGTTTGGGGGTGACTAATGAAAAACTGTTTTTT.

Turning to this clonotype: A much bigger clone sits one base away, suggesting this may be a read error. CDR3 sequence: CSVAGTGGGNIRYF. In DNA, the CDR3 is TGCAGCGTCGCCGGGACAGGGGGAGGAAACATTCGGTACTTC. This rearrangement joins TRBV29-1 to TRBJ2-4; TRBD1 aligns across 11 bases. The CDR3 covers 14 residues. Germline V gene data show CDR1 as SQVTM and CDR2 as ANQGSEA.

The chain is built from TRBV28 and TRBJ1-2; the D is unclear. The CDR3 runs 13 residues. Germline V gene sequence: CDR1 MDHEN, CDR2 SYDVKM. Trimming took off 5 bases at V and 9 bases at J, with 16 bases between the two ends. CDR3 region: CASSKPGQPSYTF. DNA for the CDR3: TGTGCCAGCAGTAAACCGGGCCAGCCGAGCTACACCTTC.